The next 31 T cell receptor beta chains were all read from a single sample in a study of a mutant IDH1 vaccine in newly diagnosed glioma. Here immunoSEQ multiplex PCR was the method, and the copy in TCRdb shows in-frame clones only, minus some. The table shows around 32,000 clones, with about 80% occurring only once. Time point noted: week 35, safety follow-up. Each dose of the vaccine consisted of 300 ug of mutant IDH1 20-mer peptide, with topical imiquimod. Their antigens are not known. The sequencing here drew on PBMCs, taken from a glioma patient whose treatment included an IDH1 peptide vaccine. These receptors came from a man aged 35-49 years with glioma. Some clones in this sample may be carry-over from other donors' samples.

Here the CDR3 DNA reads TGTGCCAGCAGTAGGGCAATGAACACTGAAGCTTTCTTT. This sequence encodes CASSRAMNTEAFF. The chain has TRBV6-1 and TRBJ1-1; D gene ambiguous. V lost 5 bases and J 0 bases, leaving 7 bases between the germline ends. The CDR3 loop spans 13 amino acids. Germline lookup yields CDR1 MNHNS and CDR2 SASEGT.

The CDR3 loop is CASSMSGRYSLGYTF. The CDR3 nucleotides are TGTGCCAGTAGTATGAGCGGACGTTACTCACTTGGCTACACCTTC. The J gene is TRBJ1-2, the V gene TRBV19; D is undetermined. This CDR3 spans 15 amino acids. Germline values: CDR1 LNHDA, CDR2 SQIVND (reference sequence). Between the trimmed V and J ends, which lost 3 bases and 7 bases, there was a span of 18 bases.

This clone was detected only a few times. The chain uses TRBV4-1 and TRBJ1-1; tentative D call: TRBD1 (6 bases). Germline V lookup: CDR1 MGHRA, CDR2 YSYEKL. V lost 3 bases and J lost 1, with 6 bases in between. The CDR3 consists of 13 residues. In DNA form, the CDR3 reads TGCGCCAGCAGCCAGACAGGGAACACTGAAGCTTTCTTT. Translation gives CASSQTGNTEAFF.

The V gene is TRBV7-9, the J gene TRBJ2-2; D possibly uses TRBD1 or TRBD2 (5 bases each). Germline loops: CDR1 SEHNR, CDR2 FQNEAQ (reference sequence). The CDR3 covers 15 residues. V gave up 3 bases and J gave up 0 bases, with 8 bases separating them. The CDR3: CASSLGTANTGELFF. Written as DNA, the CDR3 is TGTGCCAGCAGCTTGGGGACGGCGAACACCGGGGAGCTGTTTTTT.

The chain employs TRBV30 and TRBJ2-2, with D unresolved. The CDR3 length is 15 residues. Germline CDR1 is GTSNPN and CDR2 is SVGIG (reference sequence). V was cut by 0 bases and J by 4 bases, with 12 bases left in between. The CDR3 loop reads CAWSVGLSGTGELFF. CDR3 in DNA: TGTGCCTGGAGTGTAGGTCTGTCTGGCACCGGGGAGCTGTTTTTT.

The CDR3 DNA sequence: TGTGCCACCAGCAACCCAATGTCGGGCATAGTCCAGACCCAGTACTTC. Protein product: CATSNPMSGIVQTQYF. The genes are TRBV15 and TRBJ2-5, with D uncertain. The CDR3 has 16 amino acids. V lost 4 bases and J 6 bases, leaving 21 bases between the germline ends. Germline V gives CDR1 LNHNV, CDR2 YYDKDF (reference sequence).

The V gene is TRBV4-3, the J gene TRBJ2-5; the match to TRBD2 covers 7 bases. There are 16 residues in the CDR3. V was pared by 1 base and J by 5 bases, with 10 bases of the junction left unmatched. Germline-derived CDR1 and CDR2 are LGHNA and YSLEER. CDR3 sequence (DNA): TGCGCCAGCAGCCAAGGAGGGGAGGGCAGGGACGAGACCCAGTACTTC. Amino acids: CASSQGGEGRDETQYF.

This rearrangement joins TRBV6-1 to TRBJ2-3, with D tentatively TRBD2 (5 bases). Trimming cost V 4 bases and J 3 bases, with 11 bases left between them. This CDR3 is built from 14 residues. Germline V gives CDR1 MNHNS, CDR2 SASEGT. This chain's CDR3 is CASSAGLATDTQYF. The CDR3 DNA follows: TGTGCCAGCAGTGCTGGGCTAGCAACAGATACGCAGTATTTT.

This chain links TRBV6-1 with TRBJ2-5; weak D call: TRBD1 (5 bases). The germline V gene has CDR1 MNHNS and CDR2 SASEGT. The CDR3 has 12 amino acids. The V end was cut by 7 bases, the J end by 5 bases, with 11 bases between. The CDR3 coding sequence is TGTGCCAGCAAGAGACAGTCCGAGACCCAGTACTTC. Translated: CASKRQSETQYF.

This clone was seen a handful of times. The chain's CDR3 is CASSAETGGLGYTF. The DNA of the CDR3 is TGTGCCAGCAGCGCCGAGACAGGGGGCCTTGGCTACACCTTC. The chain carries TRBV9 and TRBJ1-2; TRBD1 matches 10 bases. This CDR3 comprises 14 residues. Trimming at V came to 3 bases and at J to 7 bases, leaving 6 bases not matched to a gene. Germline lookup yields CDR1 SGDLS and CDR2 YYNGEE. The variable domain in full, completed from reference TRBV9 and TRBJ1-2, reads DSGVTQTPKHLITATGQRVTLRCSPRSGDLSVYWYQQSLDQGLQFLIQYYNGEERAKGNILERFSAQQFPDLHSELNLSSLELGDSALYFCASSAETGGLGYTFGSGTRLTVV.

V and J are TRBV5-1 and TRBJ2-3; 9 nucleotides line up with TRBD2. Germline trimming cut 0 bases from V and 4 bases from J; bases unmatched to any gene: 15. The germline CDR1 and CDR2 sequences are SGHRS and YFSETQ. The CDR3 is 19 amino acids. The CDR3 loop is CASSLVPSGVQPSPDTQYF. The DNA of the CDR3 is TGCGCCAGCAGCTTGGTGCCTAGCGGGGTCCAACCTAGCCCAGATACGCAGTATTTT.

This chain connects TRBV5-1 to TRBJ2-6; D possibly corresponds to TRBD2 (7 bases). The V end was cut by 3 bases, the J end by 0 bases, with 16 bases between. Germline CDR1 reads SGHRS; CDR2 reads YFSETQ. The CDR3 sequence is 18 residues long. Written as DNA, the CDR3 is TGCGCCAGCAGCTCCGAGATTGGGGGGGCCTCTGGGGCCAACGTCCTGACTTTC. This encodes CASSSEIGGASGANVLTF.

The chain is built from TRBV5-1 and TRBJ1-2; 7 positions match TRBD1. Germline CDR1 SGHRS, CDR2 YFSETQ. The CDR3 totals 17 residues. J was trimmed by 2 bases and V by 5 bases; bases with no gene match: 15. This CDR3 is CASSPRDRGSINYGYTF. As DNA, the CDR3 is TGCGCCAGCAGTCCCAGGGACAGAGGATCTATCAACTATGGCTACACCTTC.

The chain carries TRBV7-8 and TRBJ1-2; D is unclear. The CDR3 length is 14 residues. In germline, CDR1 is SGHVS, CDR2 FQNEAQ. Trimming took 5 bases from V and 3 from J, leaving 13 bases between them. CDR3 DNA sequence: TGTGCCAGCAGCCCACAACCGGACGACTATGGCTACACCTTC. Its translation is CASSPQPDDYGYTF.

The gene calls are TRBV7-6 and TRBJ2-5; 7 bases fit TRBD2. Per germline, CDR1 SGHVS and CDR2 FNYEAQ. CDR3 length equals 15 residues. The J segment lost 5 bases and the V segment lost 5 bases, leaving 11 bases of the junction unmatched. This chain's CDR3 is CASSAPRAGEETQYF. CDR3 DNA sequence: TGTGCCAGCAGCGCCCCCCGGGCGGGGGAGGAGACCCAGTACTTC.

The chain combines TRBV4-1 with TRBJ1-5; D unclear. This CDR3 spans 14 amino acids. V was cut by 2 bases and J by 7 bases, with 12 bases left in between. CDR1 is MGHRA, CDR2 YSYEKL, per germline. The CDR3 coding sequence is TGCGCCAGCAGCCAACCCCCCACGGGGCAGCCCCAGCATTTT. Translating it yields CASSQPPTGQPQHF.

The rearrangement links TRBV7-9 to TRBJ2-7; D may match TRBD1 or TRBD2 (5 bases each). There are 14 residues in the CDR3. Per the germline V gene, CDR1 is SEHNR and CDR2 is FQNEAQ (reference sequence). The V gene lost 5 bases and the J gene lost 2 bases, with 13 bases spanning the gap. The CDR3 DNA reads TGTGCCAGCAGCCATGGGACGGATACCTACGAGCAGTACTTC. Translated: CASSHGTDTYEQYF.

This clone occurred a few times. This rearrangement joins TRBV20-1 to TRBJ1-1; maybe TRBD1 (5 bases). The CDR3 sequence is 11 residues long. The germline V gene encodes CDR1 DFQATT and CDR2 SNEGSKA (reference sequence). Trimming removed 5 bases at V and 11 bases at J, with 15 bases between. The CDR3 DNA follows: TGCAGTGCTTCAAGCGGCCGGGGGGCTTTCTTT. It yields the protein CSASSGRGAFF.

The V call is TRBV9, the J call TRBJ1-1; TRBD1 is a possible D gene (6 bases). The CDR3 runs to 14 residues. Germline-derived CDR1 and CDR2 are SGDLS and YYNGEE. Trimming took off 0 bases at V and 4 bases at J, with 10 bases between the two ends. The chain's CDR3 is CASSVAWGLTEAFF. CDR3 nucleotide sequence: TGTGCCAGCAGCGTAGCTTGGGGGCTCACTGAAGCTTTCTTT.

The chain links TRBV7-2 to TRBJ1-3; the D is unclear. The CDR3 contains 12 residues. V gave up 5 bases and J gave up 8 bases, with 10 bases separating them. Germline V gene data show CDR1 as SGHTA and CDR2 as FQGNSA. The CDR3 region has the DNA TGTGCCAGCAGCCTCAGTGAACACACCATATATTTT. This codes for CASSLSEHTIYF.

The chain has TRBV7-3 and TRBJ2-2; D is undetermined. This CDR3 comprises 16 residues. CDR1 SGHTA and CDR2 FQGTGA come from the germline V gene. Trimming took off 5 bases at V and 6 bases at J, with 19 bases between the two ends. The CDR3 reads CASSTGIIGYPGELFF. The CDR3 DNA is TGTGCCAGCAGCACCGGAATTATAGGTTACCCCGGGGAGCTGTTTTTT.

The chain couples TRBV2 to TRBJ2-1; tentatively, D is TRBD1 (6 bases). Looked up from germline, CDR1 is SNHLY and CDR2 is FYNNEI. This CDR3 region has 12 residues. The V end lost 5 bases, the J end lost 7 bases, and 9 bases lay between the germline ends. The CDR3 sequence: CASSQRGNEQFF. The CDR3 DNA sequence: TGTGCCAGCAGTCAAAGGGGGAATGAGCAGTTCTTC.

In its sample, this clone ranks as medium-sized (0.01 to 0.1%). The genes are TRBV28 and TRBJ1-4, with 7 bases aligning to TRBD1. CDR3 size: 12 residues. Germline values: CDR1 MDHEN, CDR2 SYDVKM. V was clipped by 6 bases and J by 15 bases; unmatched bases: 10. DNA of the CDR3: TGTGCCAGCAGACCTGGGACAGTAACATTGTTTTTT. It codes for CASRPGTVTLFF.

This chain links TRBV10-3 with TRBJ1-2, with a weak D call TRBD1 (5 bases). The CDR3 sequence is 15 residues long. V shed 0 bases and J shed 2 bases, with 10 bases lying between them. Germline CDR1 ENHRY, CDR2 SYGVKD. This CDR3 reads CAISESKWGNYGYTF. CDR3 nucleotides: TGTGCCATCAGTGAGTCTAAATGGGGGAACTATGGCTACACCTTC.

The V gene is TRBV15, the J gene TRBJ2-1, with TRBD2 matching over 8 bases. Germline-derived CDR1 and CDR2 are LNHNV and YYDKDF (reference sequence). V shed 2 bases, J shed 0 bases, and the junction held 0 bases outside the gene matches. This CDR3 region has 15 residues. The CDR3 spells CATSRSGSSYNEQFF. CDR3 nucleotide sequence: TGTGCCACCAGCAGAAGCGGGAGCTCCTACAATGAGCAGTTCTTC.

V gene TRBV6-4 combines with J gene TRBJ2-3; 12 bases are a match to TRBD2. This CDR3 is 15 amino acids long. Germline V gene sequence: CDR1 MRHNA, CDR2 SNTAGT. With 3 bases clipped from V and 4 bases from J, the junction kept 2 bases outside the gene matches. CDR3 nucleotide sequence: TGTGCCAGCAGTGAACTAGCGGGGGGTGCAGATACGCAGTATTTT. Its protein product is CASSELAGGADTQYF.

The chain recombines TRBV5-6 with TRBJ1-3, with TRBD1 matching over 8 bases. Germline CDR1 reads SGHDT; CDR2 reads YYEEEE. V was clipped by 4 bases and J by 8 bases; unmatched bases: 8. CDR3 length: 14 residues. In nucleotides, the CDR3 is TGTGCCAGCAGCCGGACAGGGCCAATAGACACCATATATTTT. This translates into CASSRTGPIDTIYF.

The chain carries TRBV6-6 and TRBJ2-3; the D call may be TRBD1 or TRBD2 (5 bases each). V was trimmed by 4 bases and J by 5 bases, leaving 19 bases between them. The CDR3 has 16 residues. CDR1 and CDR2 (germline): MNHNY, SVGAGI (reference sequence). As DNA, the CDR3 is TGTGCCAGCAGTTGGACGGATACGGGGCTGGGAGATACGCAGTATTTT. It codes for CASSWTDTGLGDTQYF.

The genes are TRBV4-2 and TRBJ1-2; D unresolved. This CDR3 is 14 amino acids long. With 0 bases removed from V and 4 bases from J, the gap between germline ends came to 9 bases. CDR1 and CDR2 (germline): LGHNA, YNFKEQ. The CDR3 here is CASSQDRTFYGYTF. CDR3 coding DNA: TGTGCCAGCAGCCAAGATCGGACCTTCTATGGCTACACCTTC.

The rearrangement uses TRBV19 and TRBJ1-5; TRBD1 matches 10 bases. This CDR3 has 13 residues. The V gene end was trimmed by 9 bases and the J gene end by 7 bases; junction bases not matched to a gene: 6. Looked up from germline, CDR1 is LNHDA and CDR2 is SQIVND (reference sequence). CDR3 loop: CASRQGARQPQHF. The CDR3 nucleotides read TGTGCCAGCAGACAGGGGGCGAGGCAGCCCCAGCATTTT. The entire variable domain, with the rest obtained from reference TRBV19 and TRBJ1-5, is as follows: DGGITQSPKYLFRKEGQNVTLSCEQNLNHDAMYWYRQDPGQGLRLIYYSQIVNDFQKGDIAEGYSVSREKKESFPLTVTSAQKNPTAFYLCASRQGARQPQHFGDGTRLSIL.

The rearrangement joins TRBV5-1 to TRBJ2-3; D is possibly TRBD1 (6 bases). Trimming pared 4 bases from V and 6 bases from J, leaving 15 bases between. Per the germline V gene, CDR1 is SGHRS and CDR2 is YFSETQ. CDR3 length: 14 amino acids. In DNA, the CDR3 is TGCGCCAGCAGCACACGATCCGACAGGGATACGCAGTATTTT. This encodes CASSTRSDRDTQYF.